This T cell receptor (beta chain) was profiled in a study of OX40 agonist ivuxolimab in advanced cancers. Study results and limitations: The authors did not determine the antigen specificity of the expanded peripheral T cells. At 0.1 to 3.0 mg/kg, CD4+ and CD8+ blood T cells expanded clonally by week 6.

Of note for this clone: The antigen is unknown.

Profiled with immunoSEQ multiplex PCR; TCRdb holds only in-frame clones, not every one. The table has roughly 74,000 clones, 84% seen once. Germline V gene lookup returns CDR1 LGHNA and CDR2 YSLEER. Trimming stripped 1 base from V and 1 base from J, with 14 bases between. The CDR3 contains 17 residues. The clonotype was recovered from an adult with an advanced solid tumor such as melanoma, head and neck, liver or kidney cancer. Sample: CD4+ or CD8+ T cells sorted from blood, taken in a trial of the OX40 agonist ivuxolimab. This sequence joins TRBV4-3 and TRBJ2-1; D ambiguous. The CDR3 reads CASSQGQAASSYNEQFF. The CDR3 DNA reads TGCGCCAGCAGCCAAGGGCAGGCGGCTAGTTCCTACAATGAGCAGTTCTTC.